Below, 4 T cell receptor beta chains from the same sample are listed, as sequenced in a study of T cells in tumors after PD-1 blockade. The protocol was immunoSEQ multiplex PCR, while the TCRdb copy is restricted to in-frame clones and leaves out a portion. The sample lists just under 65,000 clones, under 80% occurring once. The sample in question was PBMCs, obtained after anti-PD-1 treatment. The receptor set was obtained from a human donor with basal cell carcinoma.

In this sample, this clone turned up a few times. The same CDR3 arises from other DNA sequences in this sample as well. The V and J genes are TRBV7-9 and TRBJ1-1; perhaps TRBD1 as D (5 bases). The V gene's germline CDR1 is SEHNR and CDR2 FQNEAQ (reference sequence). The CDR3 runs 13 residues. V was shortened by 1 base and J by 5 bases, with 8 bases between the two germline ends. The CDR3 nucleotides are TGTGCCAGCAGCTTAGGCCAGGGTACTGAAGCTTTCTTT. As protein: CASSLGQGTEAFF.

The chain recombines TRBV28 with TRBJ1-2; tentative D call: TRBD1 (6 bases). The ends were cut back, 2 bases at V and 6 bases at J, with 10 bases in the middle. The germline V gene has CDR1 MDHEN and CDR2 SYDVKM. The CDR3 is made up of 13 amino acids. The CDR3 here is CASSLQGIHGYTF. As DNA, the CDR3 is TGTGCCAGCAGTTTACAGGGGATCCATGGCTACACCTTC.

This clone has just a few counts. This rearrangement joins TRBV28 to TRBJ1-2, with D uncertain. V was pared by 3 bases and J by 5 bases, with 7 bases between. CDR1 MDHEN and CDR2 SYDVKM come from the germline V gene. There are 12 residues in the CDR3. The CDR3 sequence: CASSFEGYGYTF. CDR3 nucleotide sequence: TGTGCCAGCAGTTTTGAAGGATATGGCTACACCTTC.

This clone was counted a few times. V is TRBV30 and J is TRBJ2-7; D gene unclear. This CDR3 is built from 13 residues. CDR1 GTSNPN and CDR2 SVGIG come from the germline V gene (reference sequence). The V and J ends lost 3 bases and 3 bases respectively, with 12 bases between them. The CDR3, as DNA: TGTGCCTGGAGAAGTAATCGGCTCTACGAGCAGTACTTC. Amino acid sequence: CAWRSNRLYEQYF. The variable domain in full, with the rest retrieved from reference TRBV30 and TRBJ2-7, is SQTIHQWPATLVQPVGSPLSLECTVEGTSNPNLYWYRQAAGRGLQLLFYSVGIGQISSEVPQNLSASRPQDRQFILSSKKLLLSDSGFYLCAWRSNRLYEQYFGPGTRLTVT.